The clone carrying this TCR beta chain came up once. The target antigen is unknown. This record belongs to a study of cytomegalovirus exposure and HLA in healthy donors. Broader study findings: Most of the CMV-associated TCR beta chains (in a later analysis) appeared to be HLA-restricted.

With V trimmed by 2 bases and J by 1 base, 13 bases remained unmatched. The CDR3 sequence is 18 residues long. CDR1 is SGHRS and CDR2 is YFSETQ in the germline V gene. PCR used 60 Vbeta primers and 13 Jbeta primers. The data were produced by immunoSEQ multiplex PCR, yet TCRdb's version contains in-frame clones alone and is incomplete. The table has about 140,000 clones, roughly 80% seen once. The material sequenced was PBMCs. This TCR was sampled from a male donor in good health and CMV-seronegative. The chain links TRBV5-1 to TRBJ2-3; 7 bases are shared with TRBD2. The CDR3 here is CASSFLGGLADGTDTQYF. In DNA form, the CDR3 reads TGCGCCAGCAGCTTCCTGGGGGGTCTAGCGGACGGCACAGATACGCAGTATTTT.